Below, 12 T cell receptor beta chains from the same sample are listed, as sequenced in a study of cytotoxic CD8 clonotypes in ibrutinib-treated CLL. Profiled with immunoSEQ multiplex PCR; TCRdb holds only in-frame clones, not every one. The table includes around 150,000 clones, around 82% detected once. The source was PBMCs, collected after 36 months of ibrutinib treatment. The receptors originated from a human donor with chronic lymphocytic leukemia.

This clone occurred a few times. The chain recombines TRBV19 with TRBJ1-1, with TRBD1 identical over 9 bases. CDR1 LNHDA and CDR2 SQIVND come from the germline V gene (reference sequence). The ends lost 4 bases at V and 8 bases at J; junction bases unmatched: 11. CDR3 size: 15 residues. The CDR3 reads CASSRFGTGQGEAFF. The CDR3 region has the DNA TGTGCCAGTAGTAGGTTCGGGACAGGGCAGGGGGAAGCTTTCTTT.

This chain uses TRBV4-2 with TRBJ2-2; no reliable D call. Germline values: CDR1 LGHNA, CDR2 YNFKEQ. The CDR3 contains 15 residues. Trimming removed 0 bases at V and 4 bases at J, with 9 bases between. DNA for the CDR3: TGTGCCAGCAGCCAAGAGACGGGTCCCACCGGGGAGCTGTTTTTT. It translates to CASSQETGPTGELFF.

V is TRBV27 and J is TRBJ2-7; TRBD1 or TRBD2 may be the D gene (6 bases each). The CDR3 extends over 13 amino acids. V lost 6 bases to trimming and J lost 0 bases, with 9 bases between them. Germline CDR1 and CDR2: MNHEY and SMNVEV (reference sequence). The CDR3 spells CASRRDNSYEQYF. Here the CDR3 DNA reads TGTGCCAGCAGGCGGGACAACTCCTACGAGCAGTACTTC.

The V call is TRBV19, the J call TRBJ2-1, with D hard to call. The CDR3 is 11 residues long. The ends were cut back, 5 bases at V and 8 bases at J, with 7 bases in the middle. The germline gives CDR1 LNHDA, CDR2 SQIVND (reference sequence). The CDR3 here is CASSFSHEQFF. For the CDR3, the DNA is TGTGCCAGTAGTTTTAGCCATGAGCAGTTCTTC.

The chain recombines TRBV29-1 with TRBJ2-7; no firm D call. Germline V lookup: CDR1 SQVTM, CDR2 ANQGSEA. The V end was cut by 0 bases, the J end by 2 bases, with 11 bases between. This CDR3 is 14 amino acids long. The CDR3 region has the DNA TGCAGCGTTGAAGATCTTCACGGCACCTACGAGCAGTACTTC. It specifies CSVEDLHGTYEQYF.

This chain connects TRBV10-3 to TRBJ2-1; TRBD2 matches 11 bases. With 8 bases clipped from V and 6 bases from J, the junction kept 12 bases outside the gene matches. This CDR3 has 16 amino acids. Germline CDR1 and CDR2: ENHRY and SYGVKD. In DNA, the CDR3 is TGTGCCATCGGCCGGGCGGGAACTAGCGGGGGCAATGAGCAGTTCTTC. This codes for CAIGRAGTSGGNEQFF.

The J gene is TRBJ1-3, the V gene TRBV7-9; D is uncertain. This CDR3 is built from 17 residues. CDR1 and CDR2 (germline): SEHNR, FQNEAQ (reference sequence). Between the trimmed V and J ends, which lost 4 bases and 2 bases, there was a span of 18 bases. The DNA of the CDR3 is TGTGCCAGCAGCTCGCCTCCCGGGGTAAGGACTGGAAACACCATATATTTT. As protein: CASSSPPGVRTGNTIYF.

The chain joins TRBV7-6 to TRBJ2-3; D is ambiguous. This CDR3 has 15 residues. Germline values: CDR1 SGHVS, CDR2 FNYEAQ. The V and J ends lost 0 bases and 1 base respectively, with 8 bases between them. The DNA of the CDR3 is TGTGCCAGCAGCTTAGCGATAGGGCGCACAGATACGCAGTATTTT. The encoded protein is CASSLAIGRTDTQYF.

This chain links TRBV5-1 with TRBJ2-3; 9 nucleotides line up with TRBD1. This CDR3 contains 15 residues. CDR1 SGHRS and CDR2 YFSETQ come from the germline V gene. Losses at the gene ends were 6 bases for V and 4 bases for J; bases not matched to a gene: 9. CDR3 coding DNA: TGCGCCAGCACTCGGACAGGGGAGAGGGCAGATACGCAGTATTTT. The encoded protein is CASTRTGERADTQYF.

This clone was seen a few times. The chain links TRBV5-1 to TRBJ2-1, with no clear D. Germline V gives CDR1 SGHRS, CDR2 YFSETQ. V was cut by 4 bases and J by 8 bases, with 22 bases left in between. The CDR3 extends over 16 amino acids. This CDR3 is CASSGTGSGTFDEQFF. In DNA, the CDR3 is TGCGCCAGCAGCGGCACCGGGTCTGGCACATTCGATGAGCAGTTCTTC.

CDR3 in DNA: TGTGCTAGTGGTTCCGGACTGCCGGGGAATAATGAGCAGTTCTTC. Its translation is CASGSGLPGNNEQFF. V gene TRBV12-5 combines with J gene TRBJ2-1; maybe TRBD2 (5 bases). Germline V gene lookup returns CDR1 LGHNT and CDR2 FRNRAP. V was shortened by 4 bases and J by 7 bases, with 17 bases between the two germline ends. This CDR3 region has 15 residues.

The rearrangement joins TRBV6-6 to TRBJ2-7, with D perhaps matching TRBD2 (6 bases). V dropped 5 bases and J dropped 3 bases, with 14 bases sitting between them. The CDR3 is 14 amino acids. In germline, CDR1 is MNHNY, CDR2 SVGAGI (reference sequence). The CDR3 protein is CASSTAGTGYEQYF. The CDR3 DNA follows: TGTGCCAGCAGTACAGCAGGGACTGGCTACGAGCAGTACTTC.